These 22 T cell receptor beta chains were sequenced from one sample in a study of T cell responses to AZD1222 COVID-19 vaccine. TCRdb keeps only in-frame clones here, not all; method: immunoSEQ multiplex PCR. The sample holds around 190,000 clones, about nine tenths seen once. Sequences were derived from peripheral blood, sampled 28 days after the second AZD1222 dose. The receptor set was obtained from an adult who received the AZD1222 COVID-19 vaccine.

This clone was found once. This chain connects TRBV27 to TRBJ2-1; D may be TRBD1 or TRBD2 (5 bases each). The CDR3 length is 12 residues. Germline CDR1 is MNHEY and CDR2 is SMNVEV (reference sequence). V was pared by 9 bases and J by 6 bases, with 12 bases between. The CDR3, as DNA: TGTGCCAGTCATGGGACGGCCAATGAGCAGTTCTTC. This encodes CASHGTANEQFF.

This chain uses TRBV30 with TRBJ1-5; D is undetermined. Looked up from germline, CDR1 is GTSNPN and CDR2 is SVGIG (reference sequence). The V end lost 2 bases, the J end lost 3 bases, and 5 bases lay between the germline ends. The CDR3 consists of 12 residues. CDR3 amino acids: CAWSRVNQPQHF. CDR3 DNA: TGTGCCTGGAGTAGGGTCAATCAGCCCCAGCATTTT.

The chain carries TRBV25-1 and TRBJ2-6; the D is unclear. Germline V gene sequence: CDR1 MGHDK, CDR2 SYGVNS. The CDR3 covers 18 residues. The ends were cut back, 3 bases at V and 2 bases at J, with 17 bases in the middle. The CDR3 DNA sequence: TGTGCCAGCAGTGATTCCCTAAGGTTGGGCACTGGGGCCAACGTCCTGACTTTC. This sequence encodes CASSDSLRLGTGANVLTF.

V gene TRBV24-1 combines with J gene TRBJ2-1; D may be TRBD1 or TRBD2 (6 bases each). Germline V lookup: CDR1 KGHDR, CDR2 SFDVKD. V gave up 7 bases and J gave up 7 bases, with 10 bases separating them. The CDR3 has 12 amino acids. The CDR3 spells CATRGAGNEQFF. Here the CDR3 DNA reads TGTGCCACCAGGGGGGCGGGGAATGAGCAGTTCTTC.

The V call is TRBV27, the J call TRBJ2-5, with 7 nucleotides matching TRBD2. Per germline, CDR1 MNHEY and CDR2 SMNVEV (reference sequence). The junction had 10 bases not matched to a gene; V was cut back by 3 bases and J by 3 bases. The CDR3 length is 16 residues. CDR3 amino acids: CASSFRRQRGKETQYF. DNA of the CDR3: TGTGCCAGCAGTTTTAGGAGGCAGCGGGGCAAAGAGACCCAGTACTTC.

J is TRBJ2-2 and V is TRBV4-1, with 8 positions matching TRBD1. Germline V lookup: CDR1 MGHRA, CDR2 YSYEKL. The CDR3 extends over 16 amino acids. J gave up 7 bases and V 3 bases, and 10 bases lay outside the gene matches. The CDR3 sequence: CASSHLRDRSRGELFF. The DNA for the CDR3 is TGCGCCAGCAGCCACCTCCGGGACAGGTCCCGCGGGGAGCTGTTTTTT.

V usage is TRBV18 and J usage is TRBJ1-1; D unclear. Germline V gene lookup returns CDR1 KGHSH and CDR2 LQKENI. The CDR3 runs to 16 residues. Trimming took 0 bases from V and 3 from J, leaving 14 bases between them. This chain's CDR3 is CASSPPLRAGYTEAFF. DNA of the CDR3: TGTGCCAGCTCACCACCGTTAAGGGCCGGGTACACTGAAGCTTTCTTT.

This chain links TRBV4-1 with TRBJ1-5, with TRBD1 matching 11 bases. This CDR3 has 15 residues. Per the germline V gene, CDR1 is MGHRA and CDR2 is YSYEKL. V shed 3 bases and J 6 bases; nucleotides not matched to a gene: 4. CDR3 residues: CASSHTDRGLQPQHF. CDR3 in DNA: TGCGCCAGCAGCCACACGGACAGGGGGCTTCAGCCCCAGCATTTT.

The chain employs TRBV27 and TRBJ2-7; TRBD2 aligns across 9 bases. This CDR3 comprises 15 residues. The ends lost 8 bases at V and 2 bases at J; junction bases unmatched: 10. Germline CDR1 MNHEY, CDR2 SMNVEV (reference sequence). DNA for the CDR3: TGTGCCAGCTCTTCTGCGGGGGGGGGTGCCTACGAGCAGTACTTC. It encodes CASSSAGGGAYEQYF.

The chain combines TRBV27 with TRBJ1-1, with D possibly matching TRBD1 (6 bases). The germline V gene encodes CDR1 MNHEY and CDR2 SMNVEV (reference sequence). The ends were cut back, 2 bases at V and 3 bases at J, with 7 bases in the middle. The CDR3 is 13 amino acids. CDR3 sequence (DNA): TGTGCCAGCAGTTTACACAGGGACACTGAAGCTTTCTTT. As protein: CASSLHRDTEAFF.

V gene TRBV7-3 combines with J gene TRBJ1-1; tentatively, D is TRBD1 (5 bases). There are 14 residues in the CDR3. V was trimmed by 5 bases and J by 4 bases, leaving 14 bases between them. CDR1 and CDR2 (germline): SGHTA, FQGTGA. CDR3 DNA: TGTGCCAGCAGCCCTACCCCGCAGGGCACTGAAGCTTTCTTT. This translates into CASSPTPQGTEAFF.

The chain recombines TRBV3-1 (or the pseudogene TRBV3-2) with TRBJ2-5; D is unresolved. The V end lost 0 bases, the J end lost 5 bases, and 16 bases lay between the germline ends. The CDR3 spans 16 residues. Germline V CDR1 and CDR2: LGHDT, YNNKEL (reference sequence). CDR3: CASSQDWPSSSETQYF. The CDR3 DNA is TGTGCCAGCAGCCAAGACTGGCCCTCCTCGTCGGAGACCCAGTACTTC.

V and J are TRBV3-1 (or the pseudogene TRBV3-2) and TRBJ2-1; D ambiguous. Trimming pared 1 base from V and 14 bases from J, leaving 9 bases between. This CDR3 comprises 11 residues. Germline values: CDR1 LGHDT, CDR2 YNNKEL (reference sequence). The CDR3 loop reads CASSQGGSEFF. The CDR3 DNA reads TGTGCCAGCAGCCAAGGGGGTTCGGAGTTCTTC.

The CDR3 loop reads CSARGFYEQYF. For the CDR3, the DNA is TGCAGTGCTAGGGGATTCTACGAGCAGTACTTC. The rearrangement uses TRBV20-1 and TRBJ2-7; D gene ambiguous. The CDR3 length is 11 residues. CDR1 and CDR2 from the germline V gene are DFQATT and SNEGSKA (reference sequence). The V gene lost 3 bases and the J gene lost 3 bases, with 6 bases spanning the gap.

This chain joins TRBV27 and TRBJ1-2, with D possibly matching TRBD1 (6 bases). Germline values: CDR1 MNHEY, CDR2 SMNVEV (reference sequence). Between the trimmed V and J ends, which lost 5 bases and 4 bases, there was a span of 14 bases. The CDR3 is made up of 14 amino acids. The CDR3 DNA sequence: TGTGCCAGCAGTCCACAGGGTAGTGGCTATGGCTACACCTTC. This translates into CASSPQGSGYGYTF.

This clone showed up just once. The chain links TRBV27 to TRBJ1-1; D is unresolved. This CDR3 is 15 amino acids long. V was trimmed by 3 bases and J by 0 bases, leaving 11 bases between them. CDR1 and CDR2 (germline): MNHEY, SMNVEV (reference sequence). This chain's CDR3 is CASSLRVPMNTEAFF. The CDR3 DNA follows: TGTGCCAGCAGTTTGAGGGTTCCAATGAACACTGAAGCTTTCTTT.

The chain has TRBV19 and TRBJ1-5; 9 nucleotides line up with TRBD1. CDR1 and CDR2 from the germline V gene are LNHDA and SQIVND (reference sequence). The CDR3 is made up of 15 amino acids. V shed 6 bases and J 1 base; nucleotides not matched to a gene: 4. CDR3 bases: TGTGCCAGTAGGGACAGGGGAAGCAGCAATCAGCCCCAGCATTTT. Translation gives CASRDRGSSNQPQHF. Based on the CDR3 plus reference TRBV19 and TRBJ1-5, the full variable domain is DGGITQSPKYLFRKEGQNVTLSCEQNLNHDAMYWYRQDPGQGLRLIYYSQIVNDFQKGDIAEGYSVSREKKESFPLTVTSAQKNPTAFYLCASRDRGSSNQPQHFGDGTRLSIL.

The chain is built from TRBV4-2 and TRBJ1-4, with D possibly being TRBD1 (5 bases). With 2 bases removed from V and 12 bases from J, the gap between germline ends came to 10 bases. From germline, CDR1 is LGHNA and CDR2 YNFKEQ. The CDR3 has 12 amino acids. CDR3 in amino acids: CASSQNTRELFF. In DNA, the CDR3 is TGTGCCAGCAGCCAAAATACCAGGGAACTGTTTTTT.

CDR3: CASSLDPSGVGEQFF. The CDR3 nucleotides are TGTGCCAGCAGCCTAGACCCCTCTGGGGTTGGTGAGCAGTTCTTC. The chain carries TRBV7-3 and TRBJ2-1; no reliable D call. Between the trimmed V and J ends, which lost 5 bases and 9 bases, there was a span of 20 bases. CDR1 and CDR2 (germline): SGHTA, FQGTGA. This CDR3 is 15 amino acids long.

The gene calls are TRBV5-1 and TRBJ2-7; D is tentatively TRBD1 or TRBD2 (5 bases each). The CDR3 length is 13 residues. Trimming removed 5 bases at V and 3 bases at J, with 12 bases between. In germline, CDR1 is SGHRS, CDR2 YFSETQ. The CDR3 coding sequence is TGCGCCAGCAGACCGGGACCGAGCTACGAGCAGTACTTC. Amino acid sequence: CASRPGPSYEQYF.

The sample holds a few counts of this clone. The CDR3: CASSQDLGRAFGYTF. The CDR3 bases are TGTGCCAGCAGCCAAGATCTAGGCCGAGCCTTTGGCTACACCTTC. The chain couples TRBV4-2 to TRBJ1-2; no clear D gene. The V and J ends lost 0 bases and 7 bases respectively, with 15 bases between them. The CDR3 totals 15 residues. The germline gives CDR1 LGHNA, CDR2 YNFKEQ.

The CDR3 nucleotides read TGCAGCGTTGAAGATCCGGCAGGGGGGAGGTCCTACGAGCAGTACTTC. This translates into CSVEDPAGGRSYEQYF. The genes are TRBV29-1 and TRBJ2-7, with a weak D call TRBD1 (7 bases). Trimming took 0 bases from V and 1 from J, leaving 16 bases between them. Germline V gene data show CDR1 as SQVTM and CDR2 as ANQGSEA. This CDR3 region has 16 residues.